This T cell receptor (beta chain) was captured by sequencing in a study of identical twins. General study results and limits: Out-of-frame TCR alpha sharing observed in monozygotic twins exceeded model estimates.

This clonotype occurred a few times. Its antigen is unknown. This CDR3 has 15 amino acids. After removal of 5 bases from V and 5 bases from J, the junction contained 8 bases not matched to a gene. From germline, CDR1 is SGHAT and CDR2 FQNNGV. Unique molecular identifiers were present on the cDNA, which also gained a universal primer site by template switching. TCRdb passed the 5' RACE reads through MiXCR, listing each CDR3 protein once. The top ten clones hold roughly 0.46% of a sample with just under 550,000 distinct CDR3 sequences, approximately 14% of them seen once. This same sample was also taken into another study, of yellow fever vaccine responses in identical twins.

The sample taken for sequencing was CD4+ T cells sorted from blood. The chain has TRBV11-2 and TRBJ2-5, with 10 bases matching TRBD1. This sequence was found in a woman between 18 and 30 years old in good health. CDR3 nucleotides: TGTGCCAGCAGCCAGCGGACAGGGGGTAGTGAGACCCAGTACTTC. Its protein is CASSQRTGGSETQYF.